A single sample gave rise to the 30 T cell receptor beta chains below, sequenced in a study of T cells in Graves' hyperthyroidism and ophthalmopathy. Amplification targeted TCR beta CDR3 regions from RNA transcripts. HTBI primers were employed in a first-round RT-PCR of the TCR CDR3. TCRdb ran MiXCR on the multiplex PCR reads and lists one entry per CDR3 protein. The table has 90,000 to 120,000 distinct CDR3 sequences, roughly 15% seen once. Sequences were obtained from blood. The origin of the receptors is a woman in her 50s with Graves' hyperthyroidism.

This clonotype was seen repeatedly, ten times or more. The chain has TRBV7-8 and TRBJ2-7, with 14 bases fitting TRBD2. The junction had 10 bases not matched to a gene; V was cut back by 7 bases and J by 5 bases. Germline-derived CDR1 and CDR2 are SGHVS and FQNEAQ. The length of the CDR3 is 16 residues. The CDR3 protein is CASTAQGLAGVDEQYF. Here the CDR3 DNA reads TGTGCCAGCACAGCTCAGGGACTAGCGGGAGTAGACGAGCAGTACTTC.

This clonotype was detected ten times or more. The chain couples TRBV7-9 to TRBJ2-1; 10 bases align to TRBD2. The CDR3 is made up of 16 amino acids. Per the germline V gene, CDR1 is SEHNR and CDR2 is FQNEAQ (reference sequence). J lost 4 bases, V lost 1 base, and 4 bases had no gene match. The CDR3 loop is CASSLGTSGIYNEQFF. The CDR3 nucleotides are TGTGCCAGCAGCTTAGGCACTAGCGGGATTTACAATGAGCAGTTCTTC. The variable domain in full, completed from reference TRBV7-9 and TRBJ2-1, reads DTGVSQNPRHKITKRGQNVTFRCDPISEHNRLYWYRQTLGQGPEFLTYFQNEAQLEKSRLLSDRFSAERPKGSFSTLEIQRTEQGDSAMYLCASSLGTSGIYNEQFFGPGTRLTVL.

This clonotype showed up just once. This sequence joins TRBV28 and TRBJ2-1, with 11 bases aligning to TRBD2. Trimming took 7 bases from V and 7 from J; bases not matched to a gene: 15. Germline CDR1 is MDHEN and CDR2 is SYDVKM. The length of the CDR3 is 17 residues. CDR3 loop: CASKPAGTSGEWNEQFF. The CDR3 region has the DNA TGTGCCAGCAAACCTGCCGGGACTAGCGGTGAGTGGAATGAGCAGTTCTTC.

This clonotype was found many times. The rearrangement uses TRBV28 and TRBJ2-7; 10 nucleotides match TRBD2. This CDR3 is built from 16 residues. The V segment lost 3 bases and the J segment 4 bases; nucleotides outside the gene matches: 9. Germline V gene data show CDR1 as MDHEN and CDR2 as SYDVKM. The CDR3 DNA is TGTGCCAGCAGTTTGCATAGCGGGAGGACCCCTTACGAGCAGTACTTC. Protein: CASSLHSGRTPYEQYF.

Ten or more counts support this clonotype. V and J are TRBV18 and TRBJ2-6, with unresolved D. The CDR3 totals 15 residues. V was shortened by 0 bases and J by 5 bases, with 8 bases between the two germline ends. CDR1 KGHSH and CDR2 LQKENI come from the germline V gene. CDR3 nucleotides: TGTGCCAGCTCACCACCTGCTATCCGGGCCAACGTCCTGACTTTC. This sequence encodes CASSPPAIRANVLTF.

This clonotype was seen a few times. V and J are TRBV7-9 and TRBJ1-6; maybe TRBD1 (5 bases). Deletions cut 7 bases from V and 5 bases from J, with 9 bases between. Germline CDR1 reads SEHNR; CDR2 reads FQNEAQ (reference sequence). CDR3 length: 13 residues. The DNA of the CDR3 is TGTGCCAGCAAACAGGCGGATAATTCACCCCTCCACTTT. It specifies CASKQADNSPLHF.

This sequence joins TRBV7-9 and TRBJ2-2; D may be TRBD2 (5 bases). Per germline, CDR1 SEHNR and CDR2 FQNEAQ (reference sequence). V was cut by 6 bases and J by 4 bases, with 12 bases left in between. This CDR3 is 14 amino acids long. The CDR3 spells CASSFDYFTGELFF. CDR3 in DNA: TGTGCCAGCAGTTTTGACTATTTCACCGGGGAGCTGTTTTTT.

CDR3 DNA: TGTGCCAGCAGCGCCCGGACTAGCGGGACCGATGAGCAGTTCTTC. Translated, it gives CASSARTSGTDEQFF. The rearrangement uses TRBV13 and TRBJ2-1; 12 bases are shared with TRBD2. The V gene's germline CDR1 is PRHDT and CDR2 FYEKMQ (reference sequence). The CDR3 loop spans 15 amino acids. Germline trimming cut 5 bases from V and 8 bases from J; bases unmatched to any gene: 7.

This clonotype came up many times. The gene calls are TRBV28 and TRBJ2-1; TRBD2 matches at 12 bases. CDR1 and CDR2 (germline): MDHEN, SYDVKM. The V and J ends lost 6 bases and 0 bases, in that order; junction bases with no gene match: 9. There are 18 residues in the CDR3. The CDR3 DNA follows: TGTGCCAGCAGCAAGACTAGCGGGAGTTATGGCTCCTACAATGAGCAGTTCTTC. This gives the protein CASSKTSGSYGSYNEQFF.

The sample holds many counts of this clonotype. The gene calls are TRBV24-1 and TRBJ2-3; 10 bases align to TRBD2. CDR1 and CDR2 (germline): KGHDR, SFDVKD. The CDR3 is 16 residues long. V shed 3 bases, J shed 1 base, and the junction held 3 bases outside the gene matches. The CDR3 loop reads CATSDASGRGTDTQYF. The CDR3 coding sequence is TGTGCCACCAGTGATGCCAGCGGGAGGGGCACAGATACGCAGTATTTT.

In its sample, this clonotype was seen many times. The V gene is TRBV6-5, the J gene TRBJ2-2, with 11 bases identical to TRBD2. Germline CDR1 and CDR2: MNHEY and SVGAGI. This CDR3 has 19 residues. V was pared by 2 bases and J by 4 bases, with 12 bases of the junction left unmatched. In DNA form, the CDR3 reads TGTGCCAGCAGTTACGCCCCCCCTGTAGCGGGAGGGGGCACCGGGGAGCTGTTTTTT. Protein: CASSYAPPVAGGGTGELFF.

This clonotype was seen a handful of times. The genes are TRBV19 and TRBJ2-1; 8 nucleotides match TRBD1. The CDR3 length is 13 residues. Germline CDR1 and CDR2: LNHDA and SQIVND (reference sequence). V lost 10 bases, J lost 10 bases, and 12 bases stayed unmatched. CDR3 region: CATSAQGALEQFF. CDR3 nucleotide sequence: TGTGCCACCTCAGCCCAGGGGGCGTTGGAGCAGTTCTTC.

In this sample, this clonotype turned up many times. The chain couples TRBV6-1 to TRBJ1-3; 9 nucleotides align to TRBD1. V dropped 6 bases and J dropped 7; count of bases not matched to a gene: 7. The CDR3 has 14 residues. Germline V gives CDR1 MNHNS, CDR2 SASEGT. CDR3 nucleotides: TGTGCCAGCAGCATGGGACAGGGAAGGAACACCATATATTTT. Translated: CASSMGQGRNTIYF.

This clonotype showed up many times. V gene TRBV5-1 combines with J gene TRBJ2-1; tentatively, D is TRBD1 or TRBD2 (5 bases each). Trimming left V 5 bases short and J 8 bases short, with 17 bases between. Germline CDR1 and CDR2: SGHRS and YFSETQ. This CDR3 is 14 amino acids long. The CDR3 reads CASRNGQMGDEQFF. Written as DNA, the CDR3 is TGCGCCAGCAGGAACGGGCAAATGGGGGATGAGCAGTTCTTC. The full variable domain, with the rest looked up from reference TRBV5-1 and TRBJ2-1, is KAGVTQTPRYLIKTRGQQVTLSCSPISGHRSVSWYQQTPGQGLQFLFEYFSETQRNKGNFPGRFSGRQFSNSRSEMNVSTLELGDSALYLCASRNGQMGDEQFFGPGTRLTVL.

This clonotype was observed at least ten times. The chain's CDR3 is CASSKGRIYNEQFF. Here the CDR3 DNA reads TGTGCCAGCAGTAAAGGGCGGATATACAATGAGCAGTTCTTC. The chain is built from TRBV6-2 or TRBV6-3 and TRBJ2-1; D not resolved. The CDR3 sequence is 14 residues long. Trimming took 5 bases from V and 4 from J, leaving 12 bases between them. The germline gives CDR1 MNHEY, CDR2 SVGEGT.

This clonotype was seen a single time. V usage is TRBV28 and J usage is TRBJ1-6; tentatively, D is TRBD1 (5 bases). In germline, CDR1 is MDHEN, CDR2 SYDVKM. Trimming left V 2 bases short and J 7 bases short, with 18 bases between. The CDR3 has 17 residues. The CDR3 DNA follows: TGTGCCAGCAGTTTAGCCGTACGGGGGAGAACAAATTCACCCCTCCACTTT. It specifies CASSLAVRGRTNSPLHF.

This clonotype was seen ten or more times. The V call is TRBV20-1, the J call TRBJ2-7; TRBD1 matches at 7 bases. CDR1 and CDR2 (germline): DFQATT, SNEGSKA (reference sequence). CDR3 size: 15 residues. The ends lost 2 bases at V and 0 bases at J; junction bases unmatched: 7. The CDR3 loop reads CSARFFGQASYEQYF. The CDR3 nucleotides are TGCAGTGCTAGATTTTTTGGACAGGCCTCCTACGAGCAGTACTTC.

The sample holds many counts of this clonotype. V gene TRBV9 combines with J gene TRBJ2-2; tentative D call: TRBD1 (8 bases). CDR3 length equals 20 residues. Germline CDR1 SGDLS, CDR2 YYNGEE. Trimming left V 3 bases short and J 4 bases short, with 28 bases between. CDR3 region: CASSAPSGTGHPKRTGELFF. For the CDR3, the DNA is TGTGCCAGCAGCGCTCCAAGCGGGACAGGACACCCCAAACGCACCGGGGAGCTGTTTTTT.

This clonotype was observed a few times. This chain links TRBV28 with TRBJ1-5, with 7 bases fitting TRBD1. V shed 6 bases, J shed 7 bases, and the junction held 6 bases outside the gene matches. Germline CDR1 and CDR2: MDHEN and SYDVKM. The CDR3 runs to 13 residues. The CDR3 protein is CASSNTGVQPQHF. CDR3 in DNA: TGTGCCAGCAGCAACACAGGGGTCCAGCCCCAGCATTTT.

This clonotype was observed many times. This sequence joins TRBV3-1 and TRBJ1-6; D not certain. Germline V gene sequence: CDR1 LGHDT, CDR2 YNNKEL (reference sequence). This CDR3 is built from 19 residues. Trimming stripped 1 base from V and 0 bases from J, with 16 bases between. CDR3 coding DNA: TGTGCCAGCAGCCAAGGGTCAGCAGGTCTTAGCTCCTATAATTCACCCCTCCACTTT. It encodes CASSQGSAGLSSYNSPLHF.

This clonotype has a count of ten or more. The chain is built from TRBV4-1 and TRBJ2-2, with TRBD2 matching 11 bases. Looked up from germline, CDR1 is MGHRA and CDR2 is YSYEKL. After removal of 1 base from V and 5 bases from J, the junction contained 15 bases not matched to a gene. The CDR3 sequence is 20 residues long. CDR3 DNA: TGCGCCAGCAGCCAAGTTTGGAGGGCAGGGCTAGCGGGAGGTACCGGGGAGCTGTTTTTT. As protein: CASSQVWRAGLAGGTGELFF.

Only one count was recorded for this clonotype. The J gene is TRBJ2-2, the V gene TRBV11-3; 7 bases are a match to TRBD1. Germline lookup yields CDR1 SGHNT and CDR2 YENEEA. V lost 5 bases, J lost 4 bases, and 7 bases stayed unmatched. The CDR3 consists of 15 residues. The CDR3 DNA follows: TGTGCCAGCAGCCTCTTGAACAGGGGCACCGGGGAGCTGTTTTTT. Residues: CASSLLNRGTGELFF. Drawing the rest from reference TRBV11-3 and TRBJ2-2, the complete variable domain is EAGVVQSPRYKIIEKKQPVAFWCNPISGHNTLYWYLQNLGQGPELLIRYENEEAVDDSQLPKDRFSAERLKGVDSTLKIQPAELGDSAVYLCASSLLNRGTGELFFGEGSRLTVL.

The rearrangement joins TRBV5-1 to TRBJ2-7; 11 nucleotides match TRBD1. The ends lost 5 bases at V and 3 bases at J; junction bases unmatched: 4. Germline V lookup: CDR1 SGHRS, CDR2 YFSETQ. This CDR3 spans 14 amino acids. In nucleotides, the CDR3 is TGCGCCAGCAGTGCCGGGACAGGGGGCTACGAGCAGTACTTC. It codes for CASSAGTGGYEQYF. Variable domain in full (rest from reference TRBV5-1 and TRBJ2-7): KAGVTQTPRYLIKTRGQQVTLSCSPISGHRSVSWYQQTPGQGLQFLFEYFSETQRNKGNFPGRFSGRQFSNSRSEMNVSTLELGDSALYLCASSAGTGGYEQYFGPGTRLTVT.

The sample holds many counts of this clonotype. This rearrangement joins TRBV5-1 to TRBJ1-3, with 7 bases that match TRBD1. The CDR3 consists of 17 residues. The V gene end was trimmed by 4 bases and the J gene end by 1 base; junction bases not matched to a gene: 11. Per germline, CDR1 SGHRS and CDR2 YFSETQ. The CDR3: CASSPTTGLLSGNTIYF. CDR3 nucleotide sequence: TGCGCCAGCAGCCCAACGACAGGGCTCCTTTCTGGAAACACCATATATTTT.

This clonotype was counted at least ten times. The rearrangement joins TRBV6-2 or TRBV6-3 to TRBJ1-5; tentative D call: TRBD1 (6 bases). CDR3 length: 14 amino acids. V lost 5 bases and J lost 4, with 12 bases in between. The germline V gene encodes CDR1 MNHEY and CDR2 SVGEGT. Written as DNA, the CDR3 is TGTGCCAGCAGTAACGGGGGCGGGAATCAGCCCCAGCATTTT. Amino acid sequence: CASSNGGGNQPQHF.

In its sample, this clonotype was seen many times. The chain has TRBV28 and TRBJ1-2, with TRBD1 matching 12 bases. Germline-derived CDR1 and CDR2 are MDHEN and SYDVKM. With V trimmed by 6 bases and J by 8 bases, 1 base remained unmatched. The CDR3 contains 12 residues. The CDR3 DNA reads as TGTGCCAGCAGGGGACAGGGGGCGGGCTACACCTTC. Its translation: CASRGQGAGYTF.

This clonotype has more than one count but fewer than ten. The gene calls are TRBV2 and TRBJ2-7; D possibly uses TRBD1 or TRBD2 (5 bases each). The CDR3 contains 17 residues. The ends were cut back, 7 bases at V and 3 bases at J, with 25 bases in the middle. Germline V gene lookup returns CDR1 SNHLY and CDR2 FYNNEI. The chain's CDR3 is CASIKDTGEGLHYEQYV. The CDR3 DNA sequence: TGTGCCAGCATAAAGGACACCGGGGAAGGCCTACACTACGAGCAGTACGTC.

This clonotype appeared once. This chain connects TRBV2 to TRBJ1-1, with 8 bases matching TRBD1. The CDR3 covers 12 residues. Per germline, CDR1 SNHLY and CDR2 FYNNEI. The J segment lost 7 bases and the V segment lost 10 bases, leaving 8 bases of the junction unmatched. The CDR3 loop is CATNQGALEAFF. CDR3 DNA sequence: TGTGCCACCAATCAGGGGGCCCTTGAAGCTTTCTTT.

This clonotype was detected ten times or more. The chain uses TRBV3-1 and TRBJ1-6; no clear D gene. Germline V lookup: CDR1 LGHDT, CDR2 YNNKEL (reference sequence). V was cut by 1 base and J by 7 bases, with 8 bases left in between. This CDR3 is 14 amino acids long. Written as DNA, the CDR3 is TGTGCCAGCAGCCAAGGTCTACAAAATTCACCCCTCCACTTT. Protein product: CASSQGLQNSPLHF.

This clonotype was detected ten times or more. V and J are TRBV6-5 and TRBJ2-5; no definite D call. This CDR3 is 15 amino acids long. Germline V CDR1 and CDR2: MNHEY, SVGAGI. Between the trimmed V and J ends, which lost 2 bases and 4 bases, there was a span of 14 bases. This CDR3 reads CASSYEAQYPETQYF. DNA for the CDR3: TGTGCCAGCAGTTACGAAGCGCAATATCCAGAGACCCAGTACTTC.